The clone carrying this TCR beta chain was found a few times. There are 16 residues in the CDR3. V was cut by 5 bases and J by 0 bases, with 17 bases left in between. Germline CDR1 is MDHEN and CDR2 is SYDVKM. This specimen comes from a study of CD8 T cells in ankylosing spondylitis. TCRdb re-derived calls from the 5' RACE reads in MiXCR, one entry per CDR3 protein. The sample holds around 300,000 distinct CDR3 sequences, 14% to 15% seen once. Specimen: blood, either unsorted or a sorted T cell fraction (not recorded which). The chain couples TRBV28 to TRBJ2-7, with a tentative D call TRBD2 (5 bases). The receptor's source is a male donor with ankylosing spondylitis or in good health (not recorded which). CDR3 residues: CASSPHPGSTSYEQYF. DNA for the CDR3: TGTGCCAGCAGTCCCCACCCGGGGTCTACCTCCTACGAGCAGTACTTC.